These 21 T cell receptor beta chains originate from one sample sequenced in a study of T cells in Graves' hyperthyroidism and ophthalmopathy. From RNA transcripts, TCR beta CDR3 regions were amplified. With the HTBI primer set, the TCR CDR3 went through a first round of RT-PCR. TCRdb reprocessed the multiplex PCR reads with MiXCR, giving one entry per CDR3 protein. The sample contains about 510,000 distinct CDR3 sequences, around 13% of which appear only once. The sequencing sample was made of blood. The receptors derive from a woman in her forties with Graves' hyperthyroidism.

This clonotype was counted at least ten times. The chain is built from TRBV2 and TRBJ1-2, with D unresolved. Germline CDR1 is SNHLY and CDR2 is FYNNEI. Trimming cost V 2 bases and J 6 bases, with 13 bases left between them. The CDR3 covers 14 residues. The CDR3 is CASSERIPPDGYTF. The CDR3 bases are TGTGCCAGCAGTGAACGGATCCCGCCCGATGGCTACACCTTC.

This clonotype appeared many times. The J gene is TRBJ2-7, the V gene TRBV7-3, with D unclear. Germline-derived CDR1 and CDR2 are SGHTA and FQGTGA. The CDR3 covers 15 residues. Trimming shortened V by 2 bases and J by 0 bases, and 11 bases separated the two germline ends. The CDR3 nucleotides are TGTGCCAGCAGCTTAGGTCTCGGAAGCTCCTACGAGCAGTACTTC. Translated: CASSLGLGSSYEQYF.

CDR3 sequence reads: CASSPVGQGPEAFF. The CDR3, as DNA: TGTGCCAGCTCACCTGTAGGACAGGGGCCTGAAGCTTTCTTT. The chain couples TRBV18 to TRBJ1-1; 9 positions agree with TRBD1. Germline CDR1 KGHSH, CDR2 LQKENI. The CDR3 sequence is 14 residues long. The V segment lost 3 bases and the J segment 6 bases; nucleotides outside the gene matches: 5.

On this clonotype itself: Since a much larger clone is just one base distant, this may be a read error. The chain joins TRBV20-1 to TRBJ2-5, with 7 bases identical to TRBD2. CDR1 and CDR2 (germline): DFQATT, SNEGSKA (reference sequence). This CDR3 comprises 11 residues. In DNA form, the CDR3 reads TGCAGTGCTGGGAGGGCAGAGACCCGGTACTTC. It is translated as CSAGRAETRYF.

Ten or more counts support this clonotype. The rearrangement joins TRBV2 to TRBJ1-5, with D tentatively TRBD1 (6 bases). CDR3 length equals 14 residues. V was pared by 4 bases and J by 7 bases, with 14 bases between. From germline, CDR1 is SNHLY and CDR2 FYNNEI. CDR3 in amino acids: CASSVPGAGQPQHF. The DNA of the CDR3 is TGTGCCAGCAGTGTCCCAGGGGCCGGACAGCCCCAGCATTTT.

This clonotype has at least ten counts. The chain recombines TRBV12-3 or TRBV12-4 with TRBJ1-6; D possibly corresponds to TRBD1 (5 bases). The CDR3 length is 16 residues. V lost 8 bases, J lost 0 bases, and 14 bases lay in between. CDR3 coding DNA: TGTGCCAGCGGGGGGTTTCCTACCTCCTATAATTCACCCCTCCACTTT. Amino acid sequence: CASGGFPTSYNSPLHF.

This clonotype was counted only a few times. The V and J genes are TRBV19 and TRBJ1-3; no reliable D call. Germline V gene lookup returns CDR1 LNHDA and CDR2 SQIVND (reference sequence). The CDR3 has 15 residues. Trimming took off 9 bases at V and 3 bases at J, with 18 bases between the two ends. As DNA, the CDR3 is TGTGCCAGCCGGAGGCTCGGGGTTGGTGGAAACACCATATATTTT. It translates to CASRRLGVGGNTIYF.

The CDR3 loop reads CASSSFDRSGEAFF. The DNA for the CDR3 is TGTGCCAGCAGCTCGTTTGACAGGTCTGGTGAAGCTTTCTTT. The rearrangement joins TRBV5-4 to TRBJ1-1; perhaps TRBD1 as D (6 bases). The germline V gene has CDR1 SGHNT and CDR2 YYREEE (reference sequence). Trimming shortened V by 3 bases and J by 7 bases, and 16 bases separated the two germline ends. This CDR3 has 14 amino acids.

This clonotype was found many times. The chain recombines TRBV5-1 with TRBJ2-1; D call uncertain. CDR1 and CDR2 (germline): SGHRS, YFSETQ. The germline V and J ends were trimmed by 1 base and 4 bases, with 12 bases remaining between them. There are 15 residues in the CDR3. CDR3 sequence: CASSLIMAEYNEQFF. DNA for the CDR3: TGCGCCAGCAGCTTGATTATGGCAGAATACAATGAGCAGTTCTTC.

This clonotype was seen many times. The rearrangement joins TRBV30 to TRBJ1-6; D may be TRBD1 (6 bases). The germline CDR1 and CDR2 sequences are GTSNPN and SVGIG (reference sequence). The CDR3 totals 14 residues. V lost 2 bases, J lost 7 bases, and 12 bases lay in between. CDR3 nucleotide sequence: TGTGCCTGGAGTACAGGGAGGAGCAATTCACCCCTCCACTTT. Amino acid sequence: CAWSTGRSNSPLHF.

In its sample, this clonotype was seen a few times. This chain connects TRBV6-5 to TRBJ2-7; TRBD1 might be the D (5 bases). The CDR3 is 15 residues long. V lost 0 bases, J lost 2 bases, and 11 bases lay in between. Per germline, CDR1 MNHEY and CDR2 SVGAGI. CDR3 in DNA: TGTGCCAGCAGTTACTCTCTCAGGGCCACCTACGAGCAGTACTTC. Translation: CASSYSLRATYEQYF.

This clonotype was observed a handful of times. The CDR3 region has the DNA TGTGCCAGCAGTTACCGGACCAACGTAGGCTACACCTTC. Its protein is CASSYRTNVGYTF. The chain uses TRBV28 and TRBJ1-2; no firm D call. This CDR3 contains 13 residues. The germline V gene has CDR1 MDHEN and CDR2 SYDVKM. Trimming removed 4 bases from V and 8 bases from J, with 14 bases in between.

V usage is TRBV29-1 and J usage is TRBJ2-1; TRBD2 agrees at 12 bases. Germline V gene sequence: CDR1 SQVTM, CDR2 ANQGSEA. The CDR3 length is 14 residues. Trimming took 6 bases from V and 7 from J; bases not matched to a gene: 7. This chain's CDR3 is CSVGHGTSGNEQFF. The CDR3 region has the DNA TGCAGCGTGGGACACGGGACTAGCGGGAATGAGCAGTTCTTC.

This clonotype came up many times. This sequence joins TRBV28 and TRBJ1-6, with D perhaps matching TRBD1 (5 bases). The CDR3 extends over 16 amino acids. Trimming removed 3 bases from V and 9 bases from J, with 18 bases in between. CDR1 is MDHEN, CDR2 SYDVKM, per germline. In nucleotides, the CDR3 is TGTGCCAGCAGTTTCGCAGGGTCAACCCCCATTTCACCCCTCCACTTT. As protein: CASSFAGSTPISPLHF.

J is TRBJ2-1 and V is TRBV30, with D maybe TRBD2 (7 bases). The CDR3 sequence is 14 residues long. V dropped 1 base and J dropped 7 bases, with 14 bases sitting between them. Germline lookup yields CDR1 GTSNPN and CDR2 SVGIG (reference sequence). The CDR3 DNA reads as TGTGCCTGGAGTGGAGGGGGGGTAAGGAATGAGCAGTTCTTC. This sequence encodes CAWSGGGVRNEQFF.

The sample holds a few counts of this clonotype. This sequence joins TRBV20-1 and TRBJ2-2; D is possibly TRBD1 (5 bases). V was pared by 3 bases and J by 6 bases, with 17 bases between. The germline gives CDR1 DFQATT, CDR2 SNEGSKA (reference sequence). The CDR3 spans 15 residues. The CDR3 sequence is CSARLRDGHAGELFF. The CDR3 bases are TGCAGTGCTAGGCTCAGGGATGGACACGCCGGGGAGCTGTTTTTT.

In its sample, this clonotype was seen once. The chain recombines TRBV20-1 with TRBJ2-7, with D possibly TRBD2 on 5 matching bases. The CDR3 covers 14 residues. The germline V gene has CDR1 DFQATT and CDR2 SNEGSKA (reference sequence). V gave up 3 bases and J gave up 6 bases, with 18 bases separating them. CDR3 residues: CSARGSGALIEQYF. The CDR3 nucleotides are TGCAGTGCTAGGGGGAGCGGAGCCCTCATCGAGCAGTACTTC.

This clonotype was counted many times. The gene calls are TRBV5-5 and TRBJ2-5; D possibly corresponds to TRBD2 (5 bases). The CDR3 is 14 amino acids. Germline V CDR1 and CDR2: SGHKS, YYEKEE (reference sequence). V gave up 1 base and J gave up 1 base, with 8 bases separating them. This chain's CDR3 is CASSLPGSQETQYF. The CDR3 region has the DNA TGTGCCAGCAGCTTGCCGGGGAGCCAAGAGACCCAGTACTTC.

This clonotype showed up many times. This sequence joins TRBV13 and TRBJ2-7, with 10 bases that match TRBD2. V was pared by 5 bases and J by 0 bases, with 7 bases of the junction left unmatched. The CDR3 spans 16 residues. Germline values: CDR1 PRHDT, CDR2 FYEKMQ (reference sequence). DNA of the CDR3: TGTGCCAGCAGCCCCGGACTAGCGGAAAGCTCCTACGAGCAGTACTTC. As protein: CASSPGLAESSYEQYF.

This clonotype was observed at least ten times. This CDR3 reads CASSPAGGRGEKLFF. CDR3 bases: TGTGCCAGCAGTCCCGCAGGGGGTAGGGGTGAAAAACTGTTTTTT. V usage is TRBV12-3 or TRBV12-4 and J usage is TRBJ1-4, with 7 bases lining up with TRBD1. The CDR3 has 15 amino acids. V lost 5 bases to trimming and J lost 7 bases; unmatched junction nucleotides: 10.

In its sample, this clonotype was seen many times. J is TRBJ2-7 and V is TRBV11-2, with 9 bases aligning to TRBD1. The CDR3 has 13 residues. The V and J ends lost 8 bases and 4 bases, in that order; junction bases with no gene match: 6. CDR1 SGHAT and CDR2 FQNNGV come from the germline V gene. The CDR3 DNA sequence: TGTGCCAGCGCCGGGACAGGGCCTTACGAGCAGTACTTC. Translated: CASAGTGPYEQYF.